This passage covers 28 T cell receptor beta chains from one sample sequenced in a study of PD-1 blockade in mismatch repair-deficient tumors. TCRdb's table, derived via immunoSEQ multiplex PCR, lists solely in-frame clones and lacks some. The sample yields 25,000 to 30,000 clones, 70% to 85% seen once. The specimen was PBMCs, collected before pembrolizumab treatment. Receptors were obtained from an adult with mismatch repair-deficient cancer.

V and J are TRBV30 and TRBJ1-3; 7 bases line up with TRBD1. The CDR3 is 15 residues long. Germline V gives CDR1 GTSNPN, CDR2 SVGIG (reference sequence). Losses at the gene ends were 2 bases for V and 4 bases for J; bases not matched to a gene: 8. The CDR3 region has the DNA TGTGCCTGGAGTCTACAGGGGTCGGAAGGAAACACCATATATTTT. It is translated as CAWSLQGSEGNTIYF.

This clone is a singleton in its sample. V and J are TRBV14 and TRBJ1-2; possible D gene TRBD1, 5 bases. The CDR3 runs 13 residues. Trimming removed 3 bases at V and 8 bases at J, with 13 bases between. In germline, CDR1 is SGHDN, CDR2 FVKESK. CDR3 protein: CASSHGGWRGYTF. In DNA, the CDR3 is TGTGCCAGCAGCCACGGGGGATGGCGGGGCTACACCTTC.

The chain is built from TRBV14 and TRBJ2-3; 9 nucleotides line up with TRBD1. Germline V gene sequence: CDR1 SGHDN, CDR2 FVKESK. J gave up 2 bases and V 4 bases, and 7 bases lay outside the gene matches. This CDR3 spans 16 amino acids. CDR3 region: CASSLYRGRATDTQYF. CDR3 nucleotides: TGTGCCAGCAGCCTCTACAGGGGGCGCGCCACAGATACGCAGTATTTT.

The chain carries TRBV18 and TRBJ1-1; D gene unclear. The CDR3 extends over 14 amino acids. Germline V gene data show CDR1 as KGHSH and CDR2 as LQKENI. V was shortened by 3 bases and J by 5 bases, with 13 bases between the two germline ends. As DNA, the CDR3 is TGTGCCAGCTCACCGCTACAGTCGAAGACTGAAGCTTTCTTT. Protein: CASSPLQSKTEAFF.

The chain recombines TRBV5-1 with TRBJ2-1; D gene uncertain. The germline V gene encodes CDR1 SGHRS and CDR2 YFSETQ. This CDR3 is 13 amino acids long. Trimming took off 1 base at V and 5 bases at J, with 7 bases between the two ends. In nucleotides, the CDR3 is TGCGCCAGCAGCTTGTCTAAAGACAATGAGCAGTTCTTC. Translation: CASSLSKDNEQFF. The entire variable domain, with the rest obtained from reference TRBV5-1 and TRBJ2-1, is as follows: KAGVTQTPRYLIKTRGQQVTLSCSPISGHRSVSWYQQTPGQGLQFLFEYFSETQRNKGNFPGRFSGRQFSNSRSEMNVSTLELGDSALYLCASSLSKDNEQFFGPGTRLTVL.

The chain links TRBV28 to TRBJ1-4; D is undetermined. V dropped 4 bases and J dropped 0 bases, with 12 bases sitting between them. The CDR3 is 16 amino acids. Germline V lookup: CDR1 MDHEN, CDR2 SYDVKM. CDR3 nucleotide sequence: TGTGCCAGCAGTTCTCATCCCAGTGCAACTAATGAAAAACTGTTTTTT. Translated, it gives CASSSHPSATNEKLFF.

The genes are TRBV10-3 and TRBJ1-5, with unresolved D. The CDR3 spans 13 residues. Germline V gives CDR1 ENHRY, CDR2 SYGVKD. The germline V and J ends were trimmed by 4 bases and 2 bases, with 6 bases remaining between them. CDR3 in amino acids: CAISGHGNQPQHF. DNA of the CDR3: TGTGCCATCAGTGGACATGGCAATCAGCCCCAGCATTTT.

J is TRBJ1-1 and V is TRBV4-1, with D uncertain. CDR1 MGHRA and CDR2 YSYEKL come from the germline V gene. Trimming stripped 5 bases from V and 1 base from J, with 14 bases between. The CDR3 is 15 amino acids. The CDR3 protein is CASSDPLRGNTEAFF. CDR3 sequence (DNA): TGCGCCAGCAGCGACCCCCTACGCGGGAACACTGAAGCTTTCTTT.

V usage is TRBV28 and J usage is TRBJ1-1; D is ambiguous. The germline CDR1 and CDR2 sequences are MDHEN and SYDVKM. V was trimmed by 7 bases and J by 2 bases, leaving 8 bases between them. The CDR3 covers 12 residues. Here the CDR3 reads CASMAGNTEAFF. CDR3 in DNA: TGTGCCAGCATGGCAGGTAACACTGAAGCTTTCTTT.

V is TRBV19 and J is TRBJ2-7; weak D call: TRBD2 (6 bases). This CDR3 has 15 amino acids. Germline-derived CDR1 and CDR2 are LNHDA and SQIVND (reference sequence). The germline V and J ends were trimmed by 5 bases and 5 bases, with 19 bases remaining between them. DNA for the CDR3: TGTGCCAGTAGTGCACGGGACGCCTGGAGGGACGAGCAGTACTTC. Its translation: CASSARDAWRDEQYF.

The chain employs TRBV19 and TRBJ1-2, with a possible D match to TRBD1 (6 bases). V was pared by 3 bases and J by 8 bases, with 22 bases between. The CDR3 totals 16 residues. Germline lookup yields CDR1 LNHDA and CDR2 SQIVND (reference sequence). CDR3 sequence: CASSIQQGSYYYGYTF. The CDR3 nucleotides are TGTGCCAGTAGTATCCAACAGGGTTCCTACTATTACGGCTACACCTTC.

This clone was seen a few times. The chain employs TRBV21-1 and TRBJ1-1; TRBD1, the table's D call, was not compared with the DNA. TRBV21-1 is shown as a pseudogene. The CDR3 is 14 amino acids. The CDR3 here is CASFQQGVNTEAFF. CDR3 sequence (DNA): TGTGCCAGCTTTCAGCAGGGGGTGAACACTGAAGCTTTCTTT.

The chain couples TRBV5-1 to TRBJ1-3, with D possibly TRBD1 on 5 matching bases. Germline lookup yields CDR1 SGHRS and CDR2 YFSETQ. The CDR3 length is 15 residues. The V end was cut by 4 bases, the J end by 1 base, with 12 bases between. The CDR3 DNA sequence: TGCGCCAGCAGCGTCGGGGGTTTGTCTGGAAACACCATATATTTT. It encodes CASSVGGLSGNTIYF.

The rearrangement links TRBV27 to TRBJ2-1, with TRBD2 identical over 11 bases. The junction had 5 bases not matched to a gene; V was cut back by 7 bases and J by 6 bases. Germline lookup yields CDR1 MNHEY and CDR2 SMNVEV (reference sequence). This CDR3 has 14 amino acids. The CDR3 DNA follows: TGTGCCAGCATGCCGGGACTAGCGGTCAATGAGCAGTTCTTC. Translation: CASMPGLAVNEQFF.

The gene calls are TRBV28 and TRBJ1-1; D is possibly TRBD1 (5 bases). The CDR3 sequence is 14 residues long. The V and J ends lost 6 bases and 3 bases respectively, with 14 bases between them. Germline CDR1 MDHEN, CDR2 SYDVKM. The CDR3 protein is CASRPDSEHTEAFF. DNA of the CDR3: TGTGCCAGCAGGCCCGACAGTGAACACACTGAAGCTTTCTTT. Variable domain in full (rest from reference TRBV28 and TRBJ1-1): DVKVTQSSRYLVKRTGEKVFLECVQDMDHENMFWYRQDPGLGLRLIYFSYDVKMKEKGDIPEGYSVSREKKERFSLILESASTNQTSMYLCASRPDSEHTEAFFGQGTRLTVV.

The table lists this clone with a few counts. V usage is TRBV7-9 and J usage is TRBJ1-6, with 10 bases matching TRBD1. V shed 4 bases and J 7 bases; nucleotides not matched to a gene: 4. CDR1 SEHNR and CDR2 FQNEAQ come from the germline V gene (reference sequence). The CDR3 length is 15 residues. The CDR3 coding sequence is TGTGCCAGCAGCTCCGGGACAGGGGCCAATTCACCCCTCCACTTT. It translates to CASSSGTGANSPLHF.

The chain carries TRBV2 and TRBJ1-1, with a weak D call TRBD1 (6 bases). In germline, CDR1 is SNHLY, CDR2 FYNNEI. The CDR3 loop spans 14 amino acids. V lost 6 bases and J 4 bases, leaving 15 bases between the germline ends. CDR3 sequence reads: CASSLRGYGTEAFF. DNA of the CDR3: TGTGCCAGCAGCCTCAGGGGCTATGGCACTGAAGCTTTCTTT. The full variable domain, its missing parts supplied by reference TRBV2 and TRBJ1-1, is EPEVTQTPSHQVTQMGQEVILRCVPISNHLYFYWYRQILGQKVEFLVSFYNNEISEKSEIFDDQFSVERPDGSNFTLKIRSTKLEDSAMYFCASSLRGYGTEAFFGQGTRLTVV.

The V call is TRBV9, the J call TRBJ2-7; possibly TRBD2 for D (6 bases). This CDR3 comprises 15 residues. In germline, CDR1 is SGDLS, CDR2 YYNGEE. The V end was cut by 3 bases, the J end by 7 bases, with 20 bases between. The CDR3 loop is CASSATGLSFKEQYF. In DNA form, the CDR3 reads TGTGCCAGCAGCGCGACGGGACTCTCCTTCAAGGAGCAGTACTTC.

The CDR3 loop is CASKPWGTSNQPQHF. Written as DNA, the CDR3 is TGTGCCAGCAAGCCGTGGGGGACTTCCAATCAGCCCCAGCATTTT. This chain connects TRBV28 to TRBJ1-5, with D possibly TRBD1 on 5 matching bases. Trimming shortened V by 7 bases and J by 3 bases, and 16 bases separated the two germline ends. This CDR3 has 15 residues. Germline CDR1 MDHEN, CDR2 SYDVKM. Based on the CDR3 plus reference TRBV28 and TRBJ1-5, the full variable domain is DVKVTQSSRYLVKRTGEKVFLECVQDMDHENMFWYRQDPGLGLRLIYFSYDVKMKEKGDIPEGYSVSREKKERFSLILESASTNQTSMYLCASKPWGTSNQPQHFGDGTRLSIL.

The chain employs TRBV2 and TRBJ2-1; 7 nucleotides match TRBD1. The V gene end was trimmed by 6 bases and the J gene end by 7 bases; junction bases not matched to a gene: 9. Germline CDR1 is SNHLY and CDR2 is FYNNEI. The length of the CDR3 is 14 residues. The CDR3 DNA reads TGTGCCAGCAGCAGACAGGGCGATGGGAATGAGCAGTTCTTC. The encoded protein is CASSRQGDGNEQFF.

The V call is TRBV4-2, the J call TRBJ2-7; D is possibly TRBD1 (6 bases). The V end was cut by 5 bases, the J end by 7 bases, with 21 bases between. CDR3 size: 15 residues. Per the germline V gene, CDR1 is LGHNA and CDR2 is YNFKEQ. The CDR3 spells CASSYIQGPLREQYF. The CDR3 nucleotides read TGTGCCAGCAGCTACATACAGGGTCCCTTGAGGGAGCAGTACTTC.

This clone came up a few times. The chain has TRBV14 and TRBJ2-1; possible D gene TRBD2, 5 bases. The CDR3 covers 13 residues. Germline CDR1 SGHDN, CDR2 FVKESK. The V and J ends lost 4 bases and 9 bases respectively, with 13 bases between them. CDR3 in amino acids: CASSLSRTGEQFF. The CDR3 DNA reads TGTGCCAGCAGCCTATCCCGGACTGGTGAGCAGTTCTTC.

The chain employs TRBV6-5 and TRBJ1-5; weak D call: TRBD1 (6 bases). Germline lookup yields CDR1 MNHEY and CDR2 SVGAGI. The CDR3 sequence is 14 residues long. Trimming took off 6 bases at V and 4 bases at J, with 13 bases between the two ends. This CDR3 is CASSARTGNQPQHF. The CDR3 DNA follows: TGTGCCAGCAGCGCTCGAACAGGGAATCAGCCCCAGCATTTT.

The J gene is TRBJ2-3, the V gene TRBV4-2; 10 nucleotides line up with TRBD1. The J segment lost 2 bases and the V segment lost 4 bases, leaving 3 bases of the junction unmatched. Germline values: CDR1 LGHNA, CDR2 YNFKEQ. The CDR3 contains 15 residues. CDR3 amino acids: CASSPGQGTTDTQYF. DNA of the CDR3: TGTGCCAGCAGCCCGGGACAGGGGACCACAGATACGCAGTATTTT.

CDR3 DNA: TGTGCCAGCAGCTCTCGATTGCGGACAGGCAGGGCGAACACTGAAGCTTTCTTT. This codes for CASSSRLRTGRANTEAFF. This chain joins TRBV7-6 and TRBJ1-1; 7 nucleotides align to TRBD1. The length of the CDR3 is 18 residues. CDR1 is SGHVS and CDR2 is FNYEAQ in the germline V gene. With 4 bases clipped from V and 1 base from J, the junction kept 15 bases outside the gene matches.

The genes are TRBV6-1 and TRBJ2-2, with 7 bases matching TRBD2. Trimming took 5 bases from V and 2 from J; bases not matched to a gene: 2. This CDR3 has 14 residues. Germline lookup yields CDR1 MNHNS and CDR2 SASEGT. CDR3 in amino acids: CASSRDYNTGELFF. The CDR3 nucleotides are TGTGCCAGCAGTCGGGACTACAACACCGGGGAGCTGTTTTTT.

The rearrangement links TRBV7-2 to TRBJ1-5; 8 bases align to TRBD1. The CDR3 is 18 residues long. Per the germline V gene, CDR1 is SGHTA and CDR2 is FQGNSA. J gave up 6 bases and V 5 bases, and 18 bases lay outside the gene matches. CDR3: CASSQRGLGAGGRQPQHF. As DNA, the CDR3 is TGTGCCAGCAGCCAAAGGGGGCTGGGGGCAGGGGGCCGTCAGCCCCAGCATTTT.

V usage is TRBV28 and J usage is TRBJ2-7, with a weak D call TRBD2 (5 bases). This CDR3 is 13 amino acids long. V was shortened by 8 bases and J by 0 bases, with 11 bases between the two germline ends. The germline CDR1 and CDR2 sequences are MDHEN and SYDVKM. The CDR3 DNA reads as TGTGCCAGCCATCTAGCCAACTCCTACGAGCAGTACTTC. Encoded protein: CASHLANSYEQYF.